This T cell receptor beta chain stems from a study of Ad26.COV2.S vaccination and SARS-CoV-2 variants. Background on the study: As a participant in COV1001, the donor was in the Ad26.COV2.S trial arm. Intramuscular Ad26.COV2.S doses were given once or twice, 56 days apart.

Sequenced by immunoSEQ multiplex PCR; TCRdb stores in-frame clones only, minus some. The table shows roughly 350,000 clones, with roughly 90% occurring only once. Treatment reported: about 20 received Ad26.COV2.S at low or high dose, single or two shots; about 5 received placebo; per-sample allocation not given. Sampling was done on day 63 after the first vaccine or placebo injection. An Ad26 vector expressing Wuhan-strain SARS-CoV-2 spike constituted the vaccine. The CDR3 totals 15 residues. Trimming left V 4 bases short and J 2 bases short, with 12 bases between. The sequencing here drew on peripheral blood, taken in a trial of Ad26.COV2.S vaccine versus placebo. The sequence derives from a person between 18 and 65 years old who received the Ad26.COV2.S COVID-19 vaccine or a placebo. The rearrangement uses TRBV23-1 and TRBJ2-1; D possibly matches TRBD1 or TRBD2 (5 bases each). Being an ORF, TRBV23-1 has a function that is uncertain. The CDR3: CASSLSTGPYNEQFF. CDR3 sequence (DNA): TGCGCCAGCAGTCTAAGTACGGGGCCCTACAATGAGCAGTTCTTC.